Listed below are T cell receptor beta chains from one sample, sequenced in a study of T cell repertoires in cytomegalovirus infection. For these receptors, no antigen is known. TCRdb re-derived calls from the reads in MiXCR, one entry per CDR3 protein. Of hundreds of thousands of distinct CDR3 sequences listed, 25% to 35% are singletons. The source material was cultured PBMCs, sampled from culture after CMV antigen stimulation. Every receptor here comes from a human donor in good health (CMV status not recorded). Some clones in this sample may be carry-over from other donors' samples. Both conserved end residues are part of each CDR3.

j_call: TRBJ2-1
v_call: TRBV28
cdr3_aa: CASSSEVGNSGGTYNEQFF

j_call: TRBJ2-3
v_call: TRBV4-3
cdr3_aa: CASSQEGWSSTDTQYF

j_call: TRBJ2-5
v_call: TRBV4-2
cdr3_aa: CASSQEGQGLETQYF

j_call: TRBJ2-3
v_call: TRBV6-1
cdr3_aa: CASISGGAGTDTQYF

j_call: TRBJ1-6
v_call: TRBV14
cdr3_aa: CASSLLAVYNSPLHF

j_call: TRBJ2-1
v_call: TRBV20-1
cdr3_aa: CSAPSGRSNNEQFF

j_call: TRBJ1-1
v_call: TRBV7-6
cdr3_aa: CASSSGETSNTEAFF

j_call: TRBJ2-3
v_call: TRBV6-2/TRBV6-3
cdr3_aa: CASREAGGGTDTQYF

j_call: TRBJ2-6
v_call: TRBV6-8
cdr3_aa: CASSYGPVGSGANVLTF

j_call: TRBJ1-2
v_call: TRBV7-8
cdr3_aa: CASSPRWTGGAGYTF

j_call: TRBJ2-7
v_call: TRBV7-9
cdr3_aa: CASSLQRGSSYEQYF

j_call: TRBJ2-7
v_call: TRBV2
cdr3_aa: CASSEPTGISYEQYF

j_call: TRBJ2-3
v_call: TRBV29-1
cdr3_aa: CSVDAQYF

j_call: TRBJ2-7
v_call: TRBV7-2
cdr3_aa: CASSLSRAGGEQYF

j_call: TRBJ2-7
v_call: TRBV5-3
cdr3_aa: CASSQIRTGDSYEQYF

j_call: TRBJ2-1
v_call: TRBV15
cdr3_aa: CATSRVVAGVNEQFF

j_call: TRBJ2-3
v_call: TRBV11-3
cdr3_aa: CASSYPTRGERADTQYF

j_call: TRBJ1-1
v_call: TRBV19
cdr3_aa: CASSTPTGRVTEAFF

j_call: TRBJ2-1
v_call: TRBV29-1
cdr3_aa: CSVSTVSGNEQFF

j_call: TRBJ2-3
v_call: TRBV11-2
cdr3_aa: CASSLKPSTDTQYF

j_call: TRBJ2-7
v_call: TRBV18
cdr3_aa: CASSPLVQGNEQYF

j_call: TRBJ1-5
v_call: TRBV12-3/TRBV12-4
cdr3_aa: CASSYSTNSNQPQHF

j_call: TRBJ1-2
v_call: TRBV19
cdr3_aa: CASTLSPTGNYGYTF

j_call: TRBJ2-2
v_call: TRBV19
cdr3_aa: CASTPLAREGGDTGELFF

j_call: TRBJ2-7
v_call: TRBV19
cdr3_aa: CASSQDYSYEQYF

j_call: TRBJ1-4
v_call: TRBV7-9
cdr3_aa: CASSLGEDGKLFF

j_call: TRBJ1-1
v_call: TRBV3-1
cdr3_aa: CASKTIGQGNTEAFF

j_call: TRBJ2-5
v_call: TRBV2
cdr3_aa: CASRSGQGLGETQYF

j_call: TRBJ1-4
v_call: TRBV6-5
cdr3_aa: CASSYYATGEGLFF

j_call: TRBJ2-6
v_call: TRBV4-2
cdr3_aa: CASSQESNTISGANVLTF

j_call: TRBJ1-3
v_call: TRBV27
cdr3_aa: CASSLSTGVGNTIYF

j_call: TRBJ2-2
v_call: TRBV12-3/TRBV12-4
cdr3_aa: CASVSTGLGGELFF

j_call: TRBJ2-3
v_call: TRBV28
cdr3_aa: CASSTDIYTDTQYF

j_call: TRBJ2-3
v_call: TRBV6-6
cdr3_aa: CASSFGLGFTTDTQYF

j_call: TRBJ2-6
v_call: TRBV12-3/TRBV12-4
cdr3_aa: CASSFGAGGANVLTF

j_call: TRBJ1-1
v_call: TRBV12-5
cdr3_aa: CASGLAGRPNTEAFF

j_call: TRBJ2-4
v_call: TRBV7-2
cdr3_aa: CASSPQGGINIQYF

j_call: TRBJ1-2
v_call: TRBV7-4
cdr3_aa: CASSFPFGYTF

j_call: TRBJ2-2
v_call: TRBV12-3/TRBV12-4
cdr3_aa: CASSLGQGENTGELFF

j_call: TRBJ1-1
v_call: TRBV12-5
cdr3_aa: CASGLAQGRDISTEAFF

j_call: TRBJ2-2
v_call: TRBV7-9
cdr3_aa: CASSPSRRSSTGELFF

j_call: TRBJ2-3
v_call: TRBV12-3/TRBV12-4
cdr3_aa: CASSLSGKFTDTQYF

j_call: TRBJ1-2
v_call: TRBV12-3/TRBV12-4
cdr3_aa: CASTPDFQGYGYTF

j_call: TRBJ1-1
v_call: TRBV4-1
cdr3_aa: CASSQDRGQGVWGNTEAFF

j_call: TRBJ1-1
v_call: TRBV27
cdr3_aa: CASSLSPLTEAFF

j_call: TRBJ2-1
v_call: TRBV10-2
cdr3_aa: CASSVGNNEQFF

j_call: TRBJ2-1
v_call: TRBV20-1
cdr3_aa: CSATDSRTYNEQFF

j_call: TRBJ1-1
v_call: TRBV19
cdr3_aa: CASSIGAGGEAFF

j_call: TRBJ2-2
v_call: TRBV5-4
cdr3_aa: CASSRDTSTGELFF

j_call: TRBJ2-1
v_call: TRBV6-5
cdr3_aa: CASSYRDGSYNEQFF

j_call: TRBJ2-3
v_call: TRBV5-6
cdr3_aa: CASSKLAGAGADTQYF

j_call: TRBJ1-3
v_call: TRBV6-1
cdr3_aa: CASCLQRGSCGNTIYF

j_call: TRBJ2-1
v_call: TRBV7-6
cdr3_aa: CASSLGLAGGLSSYNEQFF

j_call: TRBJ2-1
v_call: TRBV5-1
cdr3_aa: CASSFQGANEQFF

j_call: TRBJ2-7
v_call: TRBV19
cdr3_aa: CASRFPAQGPGRSYEQYF

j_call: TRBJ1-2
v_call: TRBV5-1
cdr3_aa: CASRATGDTYGYTF

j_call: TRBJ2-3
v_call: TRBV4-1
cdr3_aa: CASSQSGLSTDTQYF

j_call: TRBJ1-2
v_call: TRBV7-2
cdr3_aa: CASSAMGSGNYGYTF

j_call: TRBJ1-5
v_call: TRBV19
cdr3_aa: CASRVSGLSNQPQHF

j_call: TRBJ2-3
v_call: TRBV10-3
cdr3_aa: CAISDPGDQRHVDTDTQYF